The 25 T cell receptor beta chains reported below all come from one sample, sequenced in a study of shared clonotypes between healthy human individuals. Terminally differentiated effector memory CD45RA+ cells were excluded from the naive CD8 cells, which were CD45RO-negative and positively selected for CCR7. The protocol was immunoSEQ multiplex PCR, while the TCRdb copy is restricted to in-frame clones and leaves out a portion. This table holds about 1,900,000 clones, about 95% found once. Input material: naive CD8+ T cells sorted from blood. These receptors all come from a man aged 18 to 35 in good health.

The chain combines TRBV6-1 with TRBJ1-1, with TRBD1 matching over 8 bases. V lost 1 base to trimming and J lost 6 bases; unmatched junction nucleotides: 10. This CDR3 is 16 amino acids long. Germline V lookup: CDR1 MNHNS, CDR2 SASEGT. CDR3 coding DNA: TGTGCCAGCAGTGAAGTGGGACAGGACCTCAGCGCTGAAGCTTTCTTT. Encoded protein: CASSEVGQDLSAEAFF.

The chain carries TRBV10-2 and TRBJ1-1, with a tentative D call TRBD1 (5 bases). The CDR3 extends over 13 amino acids. V was shortened by 8 bases and J by 0 bases, with 10 bases between the two germline ends. From germline, CDR1 is WSHSY and CDR2 SAAADI. DNA of the CDR3: TGCGCCAGCTGGGACTCCATGAACACTGAAGCTTTCTTT. This codes for CASWDSMNTEAFF.

This chain uses TRBV13 with TRBJ2-2; possible D gene TRBD1, 6 bases. V lost 10 bases and J 0 bases, leaving 12 bases between the germline ends. CDR1 is PRHDT, CDR2 FYEKMQ, per germline (reference sequence). This CDR3 is built from 14 residues. CDR3 sequence: CAIETGANTGELFF. CDR3 sequence (DNA): TGTGCCATTGAGACAGGAGCGAACACCGGGGAGCTGTTTTTT.

A note on this clone: The identical CDR3 is also encoded by other nucleotide sequences in the sample. V usage is TRBV7-9 and J usage is TRBJ2-7, with D unclear. Germline CDR1 is SEHNR and CDR2 is FQNEAQ (reference sequence). The CDR3 totals 11 residues. The V gene lost 5 bases and the J gene lost 5 bases, with 7 bases spanning the gap. The chain's CDR3 is CASSQTNEQYF. Written as DNA, the CDR3 is TGTGCCAGCAGCCAGACCAACGAGCAGTACTTC.

The gene calls are TRBV6-5 and TRBJ2-1, with TRBD2 matching 12 bases. The CDR3 is made up of 15 amino acids. V trimming: 6 bases; J trimming: 6 bases; junction bases outside the gene matches: 6. CDR1 and CDR2 from the germline V gene are MNHEY and SVGAGI. DNA of the CDR3: TGTGCCAGCAGCCTAGCGGGGGGGATACTCAATGAGCAGTTCTTC. Translated: CASSLAGGILNEQFF.

The rearrangement links TRBV6-5 to TRBJ1-1; the D is unclear. The V gene's germline CDR1 is MNHEY and CDR2 SVGAGI. The CDR3 contains 13 residues. With 6 bases removed from V and 2 bases from J, the gap between germline ends came to 10 bases. CDR3 bases: TGTGCCAGCAGGGAGGCGGTCAACACTGAAGCTTTCTTT. Its protein is CASREAVNTEAFF.

This rearrangement joins TRBV4-3 to TRBJ2-1; 12 bases map to TRBD2. CDR1 is LGHNA and CDR2 is YSLEER in the germline V gene. The CDR3 loop spans 17 amino acids. Germline trimming cut 2 bases from V and 9 bases from J; bases unmatched to any gene: 11. CDR3 residues: CASSQFLAGGPSSEQFF. CDR3 nucleotides: TGCGCCAGCAGCCAATTTCTAGCGGGAGGGCCATCAAGTGAGCAGTTCTTC.

As to this clone: The same CDR3 is also encoded by other DNA sequences in this sample. The rearrangement joins TRBV19 to TRBJ2-7; D gene uncertain. Germline CDR1 and CDR2: LNHDA and SQIVND (reference sequence). V lost 5 bases and J 0 bases, leaving 8 bases between the germline ends. The CDR3 consists of 13 residues. The DNA for the CDR3 is TGTGCCAGTAGTCTTGCGAGCTCCTACGAGCAGTACTTC. Its translation: CASSLASSYEQYF.

The CDR3, as DNA: TGTGCCAGCAGTGAATTAGGACAGGGAGACTATGGCTACACCTTC. Translation: CASSELGQGDYGYTF. The J gene is TRBJ1-2, the V gene TRBV6-1, with TRBD1 matching 8 bases. V trimming: 2 bases; J trimming: 3 bases; junction bases outside the gene matches: 5. This CDR3 has 15 amino acids. Germline-derived CDR1 and CDR2 are MNHNS and SASEGT.

This clone showed up just once. Different DNA sequences within this sample yield the same CDR3. The V gene is TRBV28, the J gene TRBJ2-1; D not resolved. The V gene's germline CDR1 is MDHEN and CDR2 SYDVKM. Trimming stripped 6 bases from V and 6 bases from J, with 3 bases between. This CDR3 comprises 10 residues. The CDR3 here is CASSLNEQFF. CDR3 sequence (DNA): TGTGCCAGCAGCCTCAATGAGCAGTTCTTC.

The chain has TRBV18 and TRBJ2-3; 9 bases are a match to TRBD2. CDR3 size: 16 residues. Germline V gene lookup returns CDR1 KGHSH and CDR2 LQKENI. Trimming cost V 0 bases and J 3 bases; bases outside gene matches: 4. In DNA, the CDR3 is TGTGCCAGCTCACCACCGTCTAGCGGGGTGACAGATACGCAGTATTTT. It translates to CASSPPSSGVTDTQYF.

The chain has TRBV7-9 and TRBJ2-6, with 9 bases matching TRBD2. This CDR3 region has 18 residues. V lost 1 base and J lost 0; bases outside the gene matches: 4. Germline V gene data show CDR1 as SEHNR and CDR2 as FQNEAQ (reference sequence). In DNA, the CDR3 is TGTGCCAGCAGCTTAGGAAAGCGGGAGGTCTCTGGGGCCAACGTCCTGACTTTC. This codes for CASSLGKREVSGANVLTF.

V usage is TRBV28 and J usage is TRBJ1-5, with 9 bases matching TRBD1. The germline gives CDR1 MDHEN, CDR2 SYDVKM. V was clipped by 2 bases and J by 7 bases; unmatched bases: 12. CDR3 length: 17 amino acids. The CDR3 protein is CASSLSPAGQGSQPQHF. DNA of the CDR3: TGTGCCAGCAGTTTAAGTCCCGCGGGACAGGGTTCCCAGCCCCAGCATTTT.

As concerns this clone: In the same sample, other DNA sequences code for this CDR3. The chain combines TRBV30 with TRBJ2-1, with D possibly being TRBD2 (6 bases). Germline V gene sequence: CDR1 GTSNPN, CDR2 SVGIG (reference sequence). This CDR3 spans 13 amino acids. V was pared by 2 bases and J by 1 base, with 6 bases between. CDR3 coding DNA: TGTGCCTGGAGTCGGGGGTCCTACAATGAGCAGTTCTTC. Protein product: CAWSRGSYNEQFF. Together with reference TRBV30 and TRBJ2-1, the CDR3 gives the full variable domain: SQTIHQWPATLVQPVGSPLSLECTVEGTSNPNLYWYRQAAGRGLQLLFYSVGIGQISSEVPQNLSASRPQDRQFILSSKKLLLSDSGFYLCAWSRGSYNEQFFGPGTRLTVL.

The chain employs TRBV27 and TRBJ1-1, with unresolved D. CDR3 length: 16 residues. Germline CDR1 MNHEY, CDR2 SMNVEV (reference sequence). Deletions cut 2 bases from V and 3 bases from J, with 16 bases between. DNA for the CDR3: TGTGCCAGCAGTTTAGCCCCGCATTTGGCCGACACTGAAGCTTTCTTT. Encoded protein: CASSLAPHLADTEAFF.

The chain combines TRBV29-1 with TRBJ1-2; D is undetermined. The CDR3 totals 12 residues. CDR1 is SQVTM, CDR2 ANQGSEA, per germline. The V gene lost 7 bases and the J gene lost 3 bases, with 12 bases spanning the gap. The CDR3 DNA follows: TGCAGCGCCCCAGGCCATTACTATGGCTACACCTTC. Protein product: CSAPGHYYGYTF.

Only one count was recorded for this clone. V and J are TRBV5-1 and TRBJ1-3, with 7 bases lining up with TRBD1. The CDR3 extends over 16 amino acids. From germline, CDR1 is SGHRS and CDR2 YFSETQ. The J segment lost 1 base and the V segment lost 3 bases, leaving 7 bases of the junction unmatched. Here the CDR3 DNA reads TGCGCCAGCAGCTACTGGGCACAGGGGTCTGGAAACACCATATATTTT. Translated, it gives CASSYWAQGSGNTIYF.

V usage is TRBV27 and J usage is TRBJ2-1; 11 nucleotides align to TRBD2. Germline-derived CDR1 and CDR2 are MNHEY and SMNVEV (reference sequence). The length of the CDR3 is 23 residues. The J segment lost 5 bases and the V segment lost 5 bases, leaving 29 bases of the junction unmatched. The CDR3 bases are TGTGCCAGCAGTCCCCGGGCAGGGGGCCTTATAACTAGCGGGAGTCATGGGGACAATGAGCAGTTCTTC. Translated: CASSPRAGGLITSGSHGDNEQFF.

The CDR3 is CASSGDPHGDTQYF. CDR3 DNA: TGTGCCAGCAGCGGGGACCCCCATGGAGATACGCAGTATTTT. The rearrangement joins TRBV7-8 to TRBJ2-3; D may correspond to TRBD1 or TRBD2 (5 bases each). The V and J ends lost 5 bases and 5 bases respectively, with 14 bases between them. The CDR3 is made up of 14 amino acids. Germline-derived CDR1 and CDR2 are SGHVS and FQNEAQ.

V and J are TRBV6-5 and TRBJ1-1, with TRBD1 matching 7 bases. CDR1 is MNHEY and CDR2 is SVGAGI in the germline V gene. The V and J ends lost 6 bases and 1 base, in that order; junction bases with no gene match: 8. The CDR3 covers 15 residues. As DNA, the CDR3 is TGTGCCAGCAGCCCCAACACAGGGGCGAACACTGAAGCTTTCTTT. Protein product: CASSPNTGANTEAFF.

V gene TRBV10-2 combines with J gene TRBJ1-2; 8 nucleotides agree with TRBD1. Looked up from germline, CDR1 is WSHSY and CDR2 is SAAADI. J was trimmed by 3 bases and V by 0 bases; bases with no gene match: 9. There are 17 residues in the CDR3. CDR3 nucleotides: TGCGCCAGCAGTGAGTCGATCGGACAGGGAAGCGACTATGGCTACACCTTC. Residues: CASSESIGQGSDYGYTF.

V and J are TRBV4-3 and TRBJ2-7, with 13 bases fitting TRBD2. The CDR3 runs to 15 residues. The germline CDR1 and CDR2 sequences are LGHNA and YSLEER. The junction had 3 bases not matched to a gene; V was cut back by 1 base and J by 6 bases. In DNA, the CDR3 is TGCGCCAGCAGCCAAGCGTGGACTAGCGGGAGCGAGCAGTACTTC. Residues: CASSQAWTSGSEQYF.

The rearrangement joins TRBV4-1 to TRBJ2-2; either TRBD1 or TRBD2 may fit D (5 bases each). The CDR3 extends over 17 amino acids. V was cut by 1 base and J by 4 bases, with 16 bases left in between. Germline CDR1 MGHRA, CDR2 YSYEKL. This CDR3 reads CASSQADGAAVTGELFF. CDR3 nucleotide sequence: TGCGCCAGCAGCCAAGCGGACGGGGCGGCGGTCACCGGGGAGCTGTTTTTT.

The chain joins TRBV6-5 to TRBJ2-2; D gene ambiguous. Germline values: CDR1 MNHEY, CDR2 SVGAGI. Trimming pared 0 bases from V and 5 bases from J, leaving 10 bases between. This CDR3 region has 15 residues. CDR3 nucleotides: TGTGCCAGCAGTTACTCACTTATGGGGACCGGGGAGCTGTTTTTT. This codes for CASSYSLMGTGELFF.

This sequence joins TRBV13 and TRBJ2-3, with TRBD1 as a possible D gene (5 bases). Germline CDR1 reads PRHDT; CDR2 reads FYEKMQ (reference sequence). Trimming took off 1 base at V and 3 bases at J, with 17 bases between the two ends. This CDR3 has 17 amino acids. The CDR3, as DNA: TGTGCCAGCAGCTTAGCTACGGATCTTAGGGGTACAGATACGCAGTATTTT. It specifies CASSLATDLRGTDTQYF.